This TCR beta chain was found in a study of shared clonotypes between healthy human individuals. General study findings and limits: Exclusively blood specimens were collected; tissue repertoires likely differ.

The sample holds a few counts of this clone. Its antigen is as yet unknown. Donors, healthy HIV-negative adults, lacked recent acute infections or vaccinations. Adults of Caucasian background living in Nashville, Tennessee made up all donors. Each unsorted sample relied on about 90 million PBMCs as its source of genomic DNA. Profiled with immunoSEQ multiplex PCR; TCRdb holds only in-frame clones, not every one. The data hold roughly 490,000 clones, with 70% to 80% observed a single time. Trimming removed 7 bases at V and 3 bases at J, with 17 bases between. The CDR3 has 15 amino acids. The germline CDR1 and CDR2 sequences are SGHRS and YFSETQ.

The rearrangement links TRBV5-1 to TRBJ2-1; TRBD2 is a possible D gene (6 bases). This receptor was taken from a woman between 40 and 50 years old in good health. Some clones in this sample may be carry-over from other donors' samples. The sequencing input was PBMCs. The CDR3 DNA reads as TGCGCCAGCGGTATAGATGGGAGGAACTACAATGAGCAGTTCTTC. Amino acids: CASGIDGRNYNEQFF.